One sample yielded the 30 T cell receptor beta chains listed below, sequenced in a study of response to subunit inactivated influenza vaccine. Each CDR3 protein is one row after TCRdb ran MiXCR on the RT-PCR reads. The sample has about 540,000 distinct CDR3 sequences, under 30% seen once; the top ten hold 2.8%. These same data were also listed under a study on T cells expressing NK-cell markers. That source adds: Template switching by 5'RACE with UMIs generated the TCR beta cDNA.

This specimen was CD4+ T cells sorted from PBMCs, taken 12 days after vaccination. These receptors were collected from a man aged 50 to 60 who received an inactivated influenza vaccine.

The chain employs TRBV5-1 and TRBJ1-6; tentatively, D is TRBD1 (5 bases). In germline, CDR1 is SGHRS, CDR2 YFSETQ. The CDR3 consists of 15 residues. Trimming stripped 2 bases from V and 6 bases from J, with 12 bases between. CDR3 sequence: CASSLSQGPNSPLHF. DNA of the CDR3: TGCGCCAGCAGCTTATCGCAGGGTCCTAATTCACCCCTCCACTTT.

This sequence joins TRBV7-3 and TRBJ2-2; D is uncertain. CDR3 length equals 17 residues. Germline lookup yields CDR1 SGHTA and CDR2 FQGTGA. V was trimmed by 0 bases and J by 1 base, leaving 12 bases between them. CDR3 in DNA: TGTGCCAGCAGCTTAACCCCCACTGCGAGGAACACCGGGGAGCTGTTTTTT. It yields the protein CASSLTPTARNTGELFF.

In DNA, the CDR3 is TGTGCCAGCAGCTTAGGAGCGGGTAGCTCTGGAAACACCATATATTTT. It codes for CASSLGAGSSGNTIYF. The chain joins TRBV7-2 to TRBJ1-3; D uncertain. V gave up 1 base and J gave up 0 bases, with 10 bases separating them. The CDR3 sequence is 16 residues long. Germline values: CDR1 SGHTA, CDR2 FQGNSA.

This chain links TRBV5-6 with TRBJ1-6; 7 nucleotides agree with TRBD1. The CDR3 length is 16 residues. The junction had 7 bases not matched to a gene; V was cut back by 4 bases and J by 3 bases. CDR1 and CDR2 from the germline V gene are SGHDT and YYEEEE. CDR3 DNA sequence: TGTGCCAGCAGCGACAAGACAGGGTTCTATAATTCACCCCTCCACTTT. Encoded protein: CASSDKTGFYNSPLHF. The entire variable domain, with the rest obtained from reference TRBV5-6 and TRBJ1-6, is as follows: DAGVTQSPTHLIKTRGQQVTLRCSPKSGHDTVSWYQQALGQGPQFIFQYYEEEERQRGNFPDRFSGHQFPNYSSELNVNALLLGDSALYLCASSDKTGFYNSPLHFGNGTRLTVT.

This clonotype was observed a handful of times. CDR3 loop: CSARDARGYNSPLHF. In nucleotides, the CDR3 is TGCAGTGCTAGAGATGCACGAGGTTATAATTCACCCCTCCACTTT. The V call is TRBV20-1, the J call TRBJ1-6; no definite D call. Germline CDR1 reads DFQATT; CDR2 reads SNEGSKA (reference sequence). The V end lost 0 bases, the J end lost 4 bases, and 10 bases lay between the germline ends. There are 15 residues in the CDR3.

V usage is TRBV7-7 and J usage is TRBJ2-1, with 8 bases fitting TRBD2. The germline gives CDR1 SSHAT, CDR2 FNYEAQ (reference sequence). This CDR3 region has 13 residues. The V gene end was trimmed by 1 base and the J gene end by 10 bases; junction bases not matched to a gene: 3. The DNA for the CDR3 is TGTGCCAGCAGCTTAGTAGCGGGACAAGAGCAGTTCTTC. Amino acid sequence: CASSLVAGQEQFF.

This chain connects TRBV3-1 to TRBJ1-1; TRBD1 matches at 8 bases. The CDR3 has 14 amino acids. Germline CDR1 and CDR2: LGHDT and YNNKEL (reference sequence). The V segment lost 4 bases and the J segment 7 bases; nucleotides outside the gene matches: 8. CDR3 region: CASSPFTGGDEAFF. The CDR3 DNA reads as TGTGCCAGCAGCCCTTTCACAGGGGGTGATGAAGCTTTCTTT.

J is TRBJ1-5 and V is TRBV18; a possible D gene is TRBD1 (6 bases). Germline V CDR1 and CDR2: KGHSH, LQKENI. Trimming removed 6 bases at V and 0 bases at J, with 15 bases between. The CDR3 is 16 residues long. The CDR3 DNA reads TGTGCCAGCTCGCGGACAGACAGAGATAGCAATCAGCCCCAGCATTTT. Encoded protein: CASSRTDRDSNQPQHF.

This clonotype was picked up a small number of times. The V call is TRBV12-3 or TRBV12-4, the J call TRBJ1-4; D might be TRBD1 (5 bases). This CDR3 is built from 15 residues. Trimming left V 10 bases short and J 7 bases short, with 22 bases between. The CDR3 protein is CATGTGLVKSEKLFF. The CDR3 DNA is TGTGCCACCGGGACCGGGCTTGTCAAAAGTGAAAAACTGTTTTTT.

This clonotype was seen only a few times. J is TRBJ2-1 and V is TRBV4-2; D is uncertain. CDR1 is LGHNA and CDR2 is YNFKEQ in the germline V gene. The CDR3 sequence is 11 residues long. V shed 8 bases and J shed 7 bases, with 9 bases lying between them. The CDR3 sequence is CASLKGNEQFF. CDR3 in DNA: TGTGCCAGCCTGAAAGGGAATGAGCAGTTCTTC.

This chain links TRBV6-2 or TRBV6-3 with TRBJ2-6; D gene uncertain. The CDR3 is 15 amino acids. Germline V gene data show CDR1 as MNHEY and CDR2 as SVGEGT. V lost 7 bases to trimming and J lost 4 bases, with 14 bases between them. The CDR3 nucleotides are TGTGCCAGCACCGATCTCAAGAGGGGGGCCAACGTCCTGACTTTC. This sequence encodes CASTDLKRGANVLTF.

CDR3 sequence reads: CASSKTGTFSYEQYF. Here the CDR3 DNA reads TGTGCCAGCAGCAAAACCGGGACTTTTTCCTACGAGCAGTACTTC. This chain uses TRBV7-8 with TRBJ2-7; D may be TRBD2 (6 bases). There are 15 residues in the CDR3. In germline, CDR1 is SGHVS, CDR2 FQNEAQ. V shed 5 bases and J shed 1 base, with 15 bases lying between them.

The genes are TRBV10-3 and TRBJ2-2, with 8 bases fitting TRBD2. This CDR3 region has 14 residues. With V trimmed by 7 bases and J by 0 bases, 1 base remained unmatched. CDR1 and CDR2 (germline): ENHRY, SYGVKD. CDR3 nucleotide sequence: TGTGCCATCATGGGACTAGCGAACACCGGGGAGCTGTTTTTT. Amino acid sequence: CAIMGLANTGELFF.

The genes are TRBV27 and TRBJ2-7, with 13 bases fitting TRBD2. Germline assignment: CDR1 MNHEY and CDR2 SMNVEV (reference sequence). The CDR3 has 17 residues. V trimming: 3 bases; J trimming: 3 bases; junction bases outside the gene matches: 8. CDR3 in amino acids: CASSFQGTSGILYEQYF. CDR3 sequence (DNA): TGTGCCAGCAGTTTCCAAGGGACTAGCGGGATCCTCTACGAGCAGTACTTC.

V gene TRBV4-3 combines with J gene TRBJ2-1, with 8 bases aligning to TRBD2. The CDR3 covers 17 residues. The trim removed 1 base at V and 8 bases at J, leaving 13 bases unmatched. CDR1 and CDR2 (germline): LGHNA, YSLEER. CDR3 loop: CASSQAPGGGFHDEQFF. Here the CDR3 DNA reads TGCGCCAGCAGCCAAGCCCCGGGCGGGGGGTTCCACGATGAGCAGTTCTTC.

This clonotype was found many times. Here the CDR3 DNA reads TGCAGTGCCGTGGTTACCGTCCTGGAGCAGTTCTTC. Translating gives CSAVVTVLEQFF. The J gene is TRBJ2-1, the V gene TRBV20-1; no definite D call. Per the germline V gene, CDR1 is DFQATT and CDR2 is SNEGSKA (reference sequence). The CDR3 contains 12 residues. Trimming took off 6 bases at V and 10 bases at J, with 16 bases between the two ends.

In its sample, this clonotype was seen a few times. The chain recombines TRBV2 with TRBJ2-7; D gene ambiguous. Germline CDR1 and CDR2: SNHLY and FYNNEI. Trimming took 4 bases from V and 2 from J, leaving 9 bases between them. This CDR3 contains 13 residues. CDR3 nucleotides: TGTGCCAGCAGTGCGGGTTGGGCCTACGAGCAGTACTTC. Translated, it gives CASSAGWAYEQYF.

CDR3 DNA: TGTGCCAGCAGCTTAGTCTGGCGGGAAAGGGGCAATGAGCAGTTCTTC. The encoded protein is CASSLVWRERGNEQFF. The chain joins TRBV11-1 to TRBJ2-1, with D maybe TRBD2 (6 bases). The ends were cut back, 1 base at V and 6 bases at J, with 16 bases in the middle. CDR1 is SGHAT and CDR2 is FQDESV in the germline V gene (reference sequence). The CDR3 sequence is 16 residues long.

The chain couples TRBV29-1 to TRBJ2-2, with 14 bases that match TRBD2. The CDR3 consists of 18 residues. The V segment lost 4 bases and the J segment 1 base; nucleotides outside the gene matches: 8. The germline gives CDR1 SQVTM, CDR2 ANQGSEA. In DNA form, the CDR3 reads TGCAGCGTTGTACAGGGACTAGCGGGAGTACGGAACACCGGGGAGCTGTTTTTT. The encoded protein is CSVVQGLAGVRNTGELFF.

The DNA for the CDR3 is TGTGCCAGCAGCCCCCGGCGCGGTGGCACAGATACGCAGTATTTT. It is translated as CASSPRRGGTDTQYF. V is TRBV9 and J is TRBJ2-3; unclear D gene. The CDR3 has 15 amino acids. V lost 4 bases, J lost 1 base, and 13 bases lay in between. From germline, CDR1 is SGDLS and CDR2 YYNGEE.

The V call is TRBV15, the J call TRBJ2-3, with a possible D match to TRBD1 (5 bases). V lost 1 base, J lost 5 bases, and 13 bases lay in between. There are 15 residues in the CDR3. Germline V gene lookup returns CDR1 LNHNV and CDR2 YYDKDF (reference sequence). The CDR3 DNA is TGTGCCACCAGCAGAGGGACAAGGGCAAAAGATACGCAGTATTTT. This gives the protein CATSRGTRAKDTQYF.

The V gene is TRBV5-1, the J gene TRBJ1-1; 9 nucleotides agree with TRBD1. V was pared by 4 bases and J by 5 bases, with 6 bases of the junction left unmatched. The CDR3 totals 14 residues. Per the germline V gene, CDR1 is SGHRS and CDR2 is YFSETQ. The chain's CDR3 is CASSGRTGVTEAFF. CDR3 coding DNA: TGCGCCAGCAGCGGGCGGACAGGGGTAACTGAAGCTTTCTTT.

The DNA for the CDR3 is TGCAGTGCTATCCGAGACTACGAGCAGTACTTC. Translating it yields CSAIRDYEQYF. The gene calls are TRBV20-1 and TRBJ2-7; no reliable D call. The CDR3 is 11 amino acids. V gave up 4 bases and J gave up 3 bases, with 7 bases separating them. Germline-derived CDR1 and CDR2 are DFQATT and SNEGSKA (reference sequence).

This clonotype was observed a handful of times. The rearrangement links TRBV9 to TRBJ2-5; TRBD2 might be the D (6 bases). CDR1 and CDR2 (germline): SGDLS, YYNGEE. The length of the CDR3 is 16 residues. V was shortened by 0 bases and J by 1 base, with 13 bases between the two germline ends. The CDR3 coding sequence is TGTGCCAGCAGCGTAGGTGAGGGAGGACTCCAAGAGACCCAGTACTTC. Translated, it gives CASSVGEGGLQETQYF.

This clonotype has just one count. This chain connects TRBV7-2 to TRBJ2-5; D might be TRBD1 or TRBD2, each matching 5 bases. The CDR3 covers 16 residues. V gave up 0 bases and J gave up 5 bases, with 16 bases separating them. Germline CDR1 is SGHTA and CDR2 is FQGNSA. The DNA of the CDR3 is TGTGCCAGCAGCTTAGCGGGGACCCTCGGCGGTGAGACCCAGTACTTC. Amino acids: CASSLAGTLGGETQYF.

This clonotype was detected a few times. J is TRBJ2-1 and V is TRBV6-5; a weak D match, TRBD2 (5 bases). Germline CDR1 and CDR2: MNHEY and SVGAGI. The ends were cut back, 1 base at V and 6 bases at J, with 10 bases in the middle. The CDR3 extends over 14 amino acids. The CDR3 region has the DNA TGTGCCAGCAGTTACTTGAGCGGCCCCAATGAGCAGTTCTTC. Translating it yields CASSYLSGPNEQFF.

The genes are TRBV29-1 and TRBJ1-1; D perhaps matches TRBD1 (5 bases). The CDR3 runs to 11 residues. The germline CDR1 and CDR2 sequences are SQVTM and ANQGSEA. CDR3 loop: CSGGWETEAFF. CDR3 nucleotide sequence: TGCAGTGGGGGGTGGGAGACTGAAGCTTTCTTT.

This clonotype was detected a few times. The rearrangement uses TRBV20-1 and TRBJ2-3, with D perhaps assigned TRBD1 or TRBD2 (5 bases each). CDR1 is DFQATT, CDR2 SNEGSKA, per germline (reference sequence). This CDR3 is 15 amino acids long. The germline V and J ends were trimmed by 0 bases and 1 base, with 11 bases remaining between them. CDR3 sequence reads: CSARDEGIGTDTQYF. DNA of the CDR3: TGCAGTGCTAGAGACGAGGGGATAGGCACAGATACGCAGTATTTT.

This clonotype occurred a few times. The J gene is TRBJ1-1, the V gene TRBV5-1; a possible D gene is TRBD1 (6 bases). CDR3 length: 15 amino acids. The V and J ends lost 3 bases and 4 bases respectively, with 16 bases between them. Germline CDR1 is SGHRS and CDR2 is YFSETQ. CDR3 in amino acids: CASSSTGEPRTEAFF. The CDR3 DNA sequence: TGCGCCAGCAGCTCGACAGGCGAGCCGCGCACTGAAGCTTTCTTT.

The J gene is TRBJ2-5, the V gene TRBV5-6; 7 nucleotides line up with TRBD2. The CDR3 has 14 amino acids. CDR1 is SGHDT and CDR2 is YYEEEE in the germline V gene. Germline trimming cut 4 bases from V and 5 bases from J; bases unmatched to any gene: 8. The CDR3, as DNA: TGTGCCAGCAGCGGGACCGGGACTACTGAGACCCAGTACTTC. Residues: CASSGTGTTETQYF.